Listed below are T cell receptor beta chains from one sample, sequenced in a study of CD8 T cells in Susac syndrome. Using its own MiXCR run on the immunoSEQ multiplex PCR reads, TCRdb lists one record per CDR3 protein. Of about 150,000 distinct CDR3 sequences listed, 90% to 95% were seen once; the top ten hold around 0.1%. Material: CD4+ T cells from PBMCs. The source is a human donor with multiple sclerosis. CDR3s include the opening cysteine and the closing phenylalanine or tryptophan. A D gene is named only where the DNA matches it firmly. A clone size is listed for some rows: how often the clone was seen (once, few, many), or a class if it is expanded.

J: TRBJ2-1
size: -
D: -
V: TRBV12-3/TRBV12-4
DNA: TGTGCCAGCGGGACCAACGGACAGTCGATGAAGTTCTTC
CDR3: CASGTNGQSMKFF

J: TRBJ2-6
size: -
D: TRBD1
V: TRBV5-1
DNA: TGCGCCAGCAGCTTGGATTGGCAGGGGGCGGCCGGGGCCAACGTCCTGACTTTC
CDR3: CASSLDWQGAAGANVLTF

J: TRBJ1-1
size: once
D: TRBD1
V: TRBV5-6
DNA: TGTGCCAGCAGCTTTTTTACAGGGGTGCCGAACACTGAAGCTTTCTTT
CDR3: CASSFFTGVPNTEAFF

J: TRBJ2-5
size: -
D: TRBD2
V: TRBV20-1
DNA: TGCAGTGCTAGAGACCATACTAGCGGGGCAGGGGAGACCCAGTACTTC
CDR3: CSARDHTSGAGETQYF

J: TRBJ2-2
size: -
D: -
V: TRBV3-1
DNA: TGTGCCAGCAGCCAAGTGAACACCGGGGAGCTGTTTTTT
CDR3: CASSQVNTGELFF

J: TRBJ2-4
size: -
D: -
V: TRBV12-3/TRBV12-4
DNA: TGTGCCAGCAGCTCGGTCCGGAGCATTCAGTACTTC
CDR3: CASSSVRSIQYF

J: TRBJ1-5
size: once
D: TRBD1
V: TRBV6-1
DNA: TGTGCCAGCAGTACCCAAAGACAGGGCTGGAATCAGCCCCAGCATTTT
CDR3: CASSTQRQGWNQPQHF

J: TRBJ2-3
size: -
D: -
V: TRBV10-3
DNA: TGTGCCATCAGAACACCTAGCACAGATACGCAGTATTTT
CDR3: CAIRTPSTDTQYF

J: TRBJ2-5
size: -
D: TRBD2
V: TRBV3-1
DNA: TGTGCCAGCAGCCGGGGACTAGCCGACCAAGAGACCCAGTACTTC
CDR3: CASSRGLADQETQYF

J: TRBJ1-3
size: few
D: -
V: TRBV6-1
DNA: TGTGCCAGCAGTCTTCAGGGGACTGGAAACACCATATATTTT
CDR3: CASSLQGTGNTIYF

J: TRBJ2-1
size: -
D: -
V: TRBV7-3
DNA: TGTGCCAGCAGCTTAACGGGGGAGCAGTTCTTC
CDR3: CASSLTGEQFF

J: TRBJ2-7
size: -
D: -
V: TRBV4-3
DNA: TGCGCCAGCAGCCAAGATCTAGGCGACCCCTACGAGCAGTACTTC
CDR3: CASSQDLGDPYEQYF

J: TRBJ2-3
size: -
D: TRBD1
V: TRBV30
DNA: TGTGCCTGGAGGTGGACAGGGAAAAGCACAGATACGCAGTATTTT
CDR3: CAWRWTGKSTDTQYF

J: TRBJ1-2
size: -
D: -
V: TRBV4-1
DNA: TGCGCCAGCAGCCCCACAGAGGGGAGAATGGTTGGCTACACCTTC
CDR3: CASSPTEGRMVGYTF

J: TRBJ2-1
size: -
D: -
V: TRBV6-5
DNA: TGTGCCAGCAGTCTAACAGCTTACAATGAGCAGTTCTTC
CDR3: CASSLTAYNEQFF

J: TRBJ1-4
size: -
D: -
V: TRBV2
DNA: TGTGCCAGCACCACGGCAGGTGCAGGGGAAAAACTGTTTTTT
CDR3: CASTTAGAGEKLFF

J: TRBJ1-2
size: -
D: -
V: TRBV2
DNA: TGTGCCAGCAGGGGGGTCCCGGTAAACTATGGCTACACCTTC
CDR3: CASRGVPVNYGYTF

J: TRBJ2-1
size: -
D: TRBD1
V: TRBV24-1
DNA: TGTGCCACCAGTGATTGGGACAGGGGGATCAATGAGCAGTTCTTC
CDR3: CATSDWDRGINEQFF

J: TRBJ1-2
size: -
D: -
V: TRBV7-3
DNA: TGTGCCAGCAGCCCCACGGCCGGGATTGGCTACACCTTC
CDR3: CASSPTAGIGYTF

J: TRBJ2-5
size: -
D: -
V: TRBV12-3/TRBV12-4
DNA: TGTGCCAGCAGTCCCCGAAGGGTTAGTCTCCAAGAGACCCAGTACTTC
CDR3: CASSPRRVSLQETQYF

J: TRBJ2-7
size: -
D: TRBD1
V: TRBV29-1
DNA: TGCAGCGTCCGGGACAGTTCCTACGAGCAGTACTTC
CDR3: CSVRDSSYEQYF

J: TRBJ2-2
size: -
D: TRBD2
V: TRBV5-8
DNA: TGTGCCAGCAGCAAGATAGCGGGGGGGAACACCGGGGAGCTGTTTTTT
CDR3: CASSKIAGGNTGELFF

J: TRBJ1-2
size: -
D: -
V: TRBV20-1
DNA: TGCAGTGCCAGAGTACAGGGTGAGATTGGCTACACCTTC
CDR3: CSARVQGEIGYTF

J: TRBJ2-7
size: -
D: -
V: TRBV5-1
DNA: TGCGCCAGCAGCTTGCGGTCGAACTACGAGCAGTACTTC
CDR3: CASSLRSNYEQYF

J: TRBJ2-1
size: -
D: TRBD2
V: TRBV4-1
DNA: TGCGCCAGCAGCCAACTATTTAGCGGGAGGAGGCACAATGAGCAGTTCTTC
CDR3: CASSQLFSGRRHNEQFF

J: TRBJ1-1
size: -
D: TRBD1
V: TRBV5-1
DNA: TGCTCACAGCAGCTTAGGGACAGTAAGAACACTGAAGCTTTCTTT
CDR3: CSQQLRDSKNTEAFF

J: TRBJ1-5
size: -
D: TRBD1
V: TRBV29-1
DNA: TGCAGCGTTGGACAGGGCTGGAATCAGCCCCAGCATTTT
CDR3: CSVGQGWNQPQHF

J: TRBJ2-6
size: -
D: -
V: TRBV27
DNA: TGTGCCAGCAGTTCCCTTGAGGCTGCTGGGGCCAACGTCCTGACTTTC
CDR3: CASSSLEAAGANVLTF

J: TRBJ2-5
size: -
D: TRBD1
V: TRBV30
DNA: TGTGCCTGGAATAACAGGGGAAGATTCCAAGAGACCCAGTACTTC
CDR3: CAWNNRGRFQETQYF

J: TRBJ2-7
size: -
D: -
V: TRBV11-2
DNA: TGTGCCAGCAGCTTCAGGGGCAGGGTCCTCGGCGAGCAGTACTTC
CDR3: CASSFRGRVLGEQYF

J: TRBJ1-1
size: -
D: -
V: TRBV18
DNA: TGTGCCAGCTCACCAGACGGGGCGGATGCTTTCTTT
CDR3: CASSPDGADAFF

J: TRBJ1-2
size: -
D: -
V: TRBV3-1
DNA: TGTGCCAGCAGCCACGCCGGGGGCGGATATGGCTACACCTTC
CDR3: CASSHAGGGYGYTF

J: TRBJ1-1
size: -
D: -
V: TRBV18
DNA: TGTGCCAGCTCACCACAGACTCCTGAAGCTTTCTTT
CDR3: CASSPQTPEAFF

J: TRBJ1-2
size: -
D: -
V: TRBV10-3
DNA: TGTGCCATCAGTGATTTAGGGGTCAACTATGGCTACACCTTC
CDR3: CAISDLGVNYGYTF

J: TRBJ1-2
size: -
D: -
V: TRBV7-2
DNA: TGTGCCAGCAGCTCTACTGACACCTATGGCTACACCTTC
CDR3: CASSSTDTYGYTF

J: TRBJ2-2
size: -
D: TRBD2
V: TRBV11-2
DNA: TGTGCCAGCAGTAATGGCGGGAGAGGGCACACCGGGGAGCTGTTTTTT
CDR3: CASSNGGRGHTGELFF

J: TRBJ2-3
size: -
D: TRBD2
V: TRBV20-1
DNA: TGCAGTGCTAGACTAGCGGTCGGCACAGATACGCAGTATTTT
CDR3: CSARLAVGTDTQYF

J: TRBJ2-5
size: -
D: -
V: TRBV4-2
DNA: TGTGCCAGCAGCTCCTCAGCGGTACCAGAGACCCAGTACTTC
CDR3: CASSSSAVPETQYF

J: TRBJ1-2
size: -
D: -
V: TRBV7-9
DNA: TGTGCCAGCAGCCCGCGACTCGGGACTAACTATGGCTACACCTTC
CDR3: CASSPRLGTNYGYTF

J: TRBJ1-4
size: -
D: TRBD1
V: TRBV20-1
DNA: TGCAGTGCTAATGACAGGGGGGCTGAAAAACTGTTTTTT
CDR3: CSANDRGAEKLFF

J: TRBJ2-7
size: -
D: TRBD2
V: TRBV7-2
DNA: TGTGCCAGCAGCCCCCGCCGACTAGCGGGAGGGAGCGAGCAGTACTTC
CDR3: CASSPRRLAGGSEQYF